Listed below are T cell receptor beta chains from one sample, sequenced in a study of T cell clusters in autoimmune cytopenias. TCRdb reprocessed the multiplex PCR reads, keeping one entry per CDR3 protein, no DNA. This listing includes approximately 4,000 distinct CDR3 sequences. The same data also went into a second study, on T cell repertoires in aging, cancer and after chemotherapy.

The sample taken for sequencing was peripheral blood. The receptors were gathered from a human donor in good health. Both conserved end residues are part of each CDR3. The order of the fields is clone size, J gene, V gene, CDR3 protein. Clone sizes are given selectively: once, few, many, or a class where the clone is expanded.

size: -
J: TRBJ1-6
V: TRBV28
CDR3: CASTRMPQGGGQGNSPLHF

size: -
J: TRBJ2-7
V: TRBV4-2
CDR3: CASSQDSGIGSGQYF

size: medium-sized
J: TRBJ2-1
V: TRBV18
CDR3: CASSHRTSGGYNEQFF

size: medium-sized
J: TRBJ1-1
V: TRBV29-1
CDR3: CSVRRNTEAFF

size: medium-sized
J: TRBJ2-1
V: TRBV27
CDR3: CASRKQPPTWGEQFF

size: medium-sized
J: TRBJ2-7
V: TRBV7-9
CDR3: CASSINREAYEQYF

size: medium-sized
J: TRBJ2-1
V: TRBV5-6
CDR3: CASSLWFLAAVSYNEQFF

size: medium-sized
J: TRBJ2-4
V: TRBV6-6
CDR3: CASSYSIEGAENIQYF

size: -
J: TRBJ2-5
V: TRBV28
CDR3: CASSLTRAQETQYF

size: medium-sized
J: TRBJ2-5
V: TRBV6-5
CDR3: CASSYSTPGETQYF

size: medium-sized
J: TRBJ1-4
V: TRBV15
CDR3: CATSRGQGTQNEKLFF

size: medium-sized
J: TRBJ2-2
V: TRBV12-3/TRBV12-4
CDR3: CASSWDRDTGELFF

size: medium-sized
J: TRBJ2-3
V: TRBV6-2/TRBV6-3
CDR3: CASSYRGHGTDTQYF

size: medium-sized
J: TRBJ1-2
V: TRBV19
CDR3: CASTAGGSGYTF

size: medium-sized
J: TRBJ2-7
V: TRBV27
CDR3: CASSLIPAPSYEQYF

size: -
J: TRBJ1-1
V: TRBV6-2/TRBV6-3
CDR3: CASAFDRDTEAFF

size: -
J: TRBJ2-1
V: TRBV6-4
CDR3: CASSDSTSDPYNEQFF

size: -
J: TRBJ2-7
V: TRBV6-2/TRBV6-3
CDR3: CASSYSTSGRAADYEQYF

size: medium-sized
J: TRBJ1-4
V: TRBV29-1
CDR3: CSVTTGARQTNEKLFF

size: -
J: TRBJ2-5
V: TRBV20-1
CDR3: CSAPPGAAEETQYF

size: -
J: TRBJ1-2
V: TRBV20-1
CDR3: CSASLTGVGGYTF

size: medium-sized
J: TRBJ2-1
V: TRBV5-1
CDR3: CASSPGQGMNEQFF

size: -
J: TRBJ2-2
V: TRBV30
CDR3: CAWSVLDRPTGELFF

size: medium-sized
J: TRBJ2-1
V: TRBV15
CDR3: CATSEQGSSYNEQFF

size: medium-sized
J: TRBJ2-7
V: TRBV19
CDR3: CASSIAGTRTYEQYF

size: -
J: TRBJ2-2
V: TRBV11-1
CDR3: CASSPQGCANTGELFF

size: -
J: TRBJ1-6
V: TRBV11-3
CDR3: CASSLAFLNSPLHF

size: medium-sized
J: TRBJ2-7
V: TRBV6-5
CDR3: CASSYFAVSPDEQYF

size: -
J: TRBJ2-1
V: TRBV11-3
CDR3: CASSLGGTSGRGLSYNEQFF

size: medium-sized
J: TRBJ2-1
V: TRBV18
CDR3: CASSRSSGFYNEQFF

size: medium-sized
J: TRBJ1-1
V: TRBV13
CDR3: CASSLIRRRTEAFF

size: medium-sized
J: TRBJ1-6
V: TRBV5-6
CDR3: CASSLGPADNSPLHF

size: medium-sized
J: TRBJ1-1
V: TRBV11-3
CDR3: CASSYRDVMNTEAFF

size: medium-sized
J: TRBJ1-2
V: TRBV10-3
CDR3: CAISEGRGMEGYTF

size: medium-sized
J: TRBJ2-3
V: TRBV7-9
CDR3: CASKGSPDTQYF

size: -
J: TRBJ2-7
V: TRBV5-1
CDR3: CASSWGQGAAFYEQYF

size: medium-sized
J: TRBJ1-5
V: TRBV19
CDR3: CASSMGQENQPQHF

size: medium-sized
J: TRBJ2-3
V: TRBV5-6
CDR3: CASSFRTSGIGRDTQYF

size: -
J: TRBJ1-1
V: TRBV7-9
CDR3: CASRSGPEAFF

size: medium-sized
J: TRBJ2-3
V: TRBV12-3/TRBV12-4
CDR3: CASSAIVGKDRGADTQYF

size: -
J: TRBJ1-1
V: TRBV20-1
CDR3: CSARATGATEAFF

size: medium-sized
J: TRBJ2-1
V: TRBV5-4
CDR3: CASTPTFGNEQFF

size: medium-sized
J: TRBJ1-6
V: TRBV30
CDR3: CAWKVAGTGNSPLHF

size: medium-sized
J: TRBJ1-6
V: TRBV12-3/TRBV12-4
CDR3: CASGASGFRGSPLHF

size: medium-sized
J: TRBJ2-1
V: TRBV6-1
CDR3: CASSEKAGGAYNEQFF